The clone carrying this TCR beta chain was detected a few times. Its antigen is not known. This record belongs to a study of post-analysis software for immune sequencing data. Overall study findings and caveats: Five or six TRBV segments appeared more often in patients than in controls, and TRBV5-6, TRBV5-1 and TRBV20-1 were among these. Those with multiple sclerosis, the patient group, showed significantly lower normalized Chao1 diversity than controls.

Libraries were made from TCR beta cDNA, and they carried unique molecular identifiers. From the PCR reads, TCRdb called clonotypes with MiXCR, one entry per CDR3 protein. The sample includes about 560,000 distinct CDR3 sequences, about 40% of them seen just once. V was cut by 6 bases and J by 0 bases, with 8 bases left in between. The germline V gene has CDR1 KGHSH and CDR2 LQKENI. The CDR3 has 13 amino acids. This chain links TRBV18 with TRBJ1-1, with unresolved D. Sample: blood. The TCR originated in a girl aged 5-17 years with multiple sclerosis. CDR3 residues: CASSRGLNTEAFF. Written as DNA, the CDR3 is TGTGCCAGCTCCCGCGGGTTGAACACTGAAGCTTTCTTT. The complete variable domain, with remaining parts taken from reference TRBV18 and TRBJ1-1, reads NAGVMQNPRHLVRRRGQEARLRCSPMKGHSHVYWYRQLPEEGLKFMVYLQKENIIDESGMPKERFSAEFPKEGPSILRIQQVVRGDSAAYFCASSRGLNTEAFFGQGTRLTVV.